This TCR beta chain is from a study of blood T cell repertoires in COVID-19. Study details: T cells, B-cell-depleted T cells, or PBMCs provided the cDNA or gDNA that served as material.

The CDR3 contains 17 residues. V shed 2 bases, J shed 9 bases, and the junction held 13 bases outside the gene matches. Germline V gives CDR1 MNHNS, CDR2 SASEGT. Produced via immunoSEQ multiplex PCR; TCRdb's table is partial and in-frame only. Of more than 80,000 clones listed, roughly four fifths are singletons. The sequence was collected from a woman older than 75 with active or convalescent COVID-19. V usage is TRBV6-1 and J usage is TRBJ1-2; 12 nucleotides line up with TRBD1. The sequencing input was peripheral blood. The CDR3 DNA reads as TGTGCCAGCAGTGAATTGGGGACAGGGGGCTTGGGATTACGCTACACCTTC. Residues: CASSELGTGGLGLRYTF.